A single TCR beta chain is shown here with its context. Its specificity is unknown. The same CDR3 can be traced to other DNA sequences in this sample. This record comes from a study of shared clonotypes between healthy human individuals. General study results and limits: Clonotype sharing among the donors was expected to vary with sequencing depth.

A deep-level run was used for the assay. Only in-frame clones appear in the TCRdb table, and some are missing; sequencing was by immunoSEQ multiplex PCR. The sample records 2 million to 3 million clones, approximately 94% being singletons. The germline V gene has CDR1 LNHNV and CDR2 YYDKDF (reference sequence). The CDR3 runs 12 residues. Trimming pared 0 bases from V and 1 base from J, leaving 0 bases between. All donors qualified as healthy HIV-negative adults and had experienced no recent acute infections or vaccinations. The chain links TRBV15 to TRBJ1-2; no firm D call. Material for sequencing was naive CD4+ T cells from PBMCs. As to subset: CD45RA+ positively selected. This sequence was found in a man in his late teens or twenties in good health. Some clones in this sample may be carry-over from other donors' samples. The CDR3 sequence: CATSRDNYGYTF. The CDR3 bases are TGTGCCACCAGCAGAGATAACTATGGCTACACCTTC.